This entry lists 25 T cell receptor beta chains sequenced from one sample in a study of a mutant IDH1 vaccine in newly diagnosed glioma. Their antigens are not known. The data were produced by immunoSEQ multiplex PCR, yet TCRdb's version contains in-frame clones alone and is incomplete. The repertoire holds about 66,000 clones, with 60% to 75% as singletons. Time point of the sample: week 35, safety follow-up. What each vaccine dose contained was 300 ug of mutant IDH1 20-mer peptide, accompanied by topical imiquimod. The material sequenced was PBMCs, taken from a glioma patient whose treatment included an IDH1 peptide vaccine. The receptors were sampled from a man aged 50 or older with glioma.

The chain has TRBV19 and TRBJ2-7, with a possible D match to TRBD1 (5 bases). Germline values: CDR1 LNHDA, CDR2 SQIVND (reference sequence). V lost 0 bases to trimming and J lost 2 bases, with 11 bases between them. The CDR3 length is 15 residues. CDR3 protein: CASSIDWGRAYEQYF. CDR3 sequence (DNA): TGTGCCAGTAGTATAGATTGGGGCAGAGCCTACGAGCAGTACTTC. Supplemented by reference TRBV19 and TRBJ2-7, the full variable domain reads DGGITQSPKYLFRKEGQNVTLSCEQNLNHDAMYWYRQDPGQGLRLIYYSQIVNDFQKGDIAEGYSVSREKKESFPLTVTSAQKNPTAFYLCASSIDWGRAYEQYFGPGTRLTVT.

The V and J genes are TRBV29-1 and TRBJ2-7; D remains ambiguous. The length of the CDR3 is 13 residues. V lost 2 bases and J 0 bases, leaving 8 bases between the germline ends. CDR1 SQVTM and CDR2 ANQGSEA come from the germline V gene. The CDR3 is CSVESDISYEQYF. The DNA for the CDR3 is TGCAGCGTTGAATCCGACATCTCCTACGAGCAGTACTTC.

This chain uses TRBV28 with TRBJ1-5; maybe TRBD1 (5 bases). Trimming removed 3 bases at V and 2 bases at J, with 11 bases between. This CDR3 comprises 15 residues. Germline V gene lookup returns CDR1 MDHEN and CDR2 SYDVKM. The CDR3 protein is CASSFSRARNQPQHF. DNA of the CDR3: TGTGCCAGCAGTTTTTCCAGGGCTCGCAATCAGCCCCAGCATTTT.

This clone was found a few times. The rearrangement joins TRBV11-2 to TRBJ1-4; possibly TRBD1 for D (6 bases). The length of the CDR3 is 15 residues. V was shortened by 0 bases and J by 10 bases, with 15 bases between the two germline ends. Germline assignment: CDR1 SGHAT and CDR2 FQNNGV. CDR3 coding DNA: TGTGCCAGCAGCTTAGAGTCGGGGGGCCGAACAAAACTGTTTTTT. Its translation is CASSLESGGRTKLFF.

The chain carries TRBV10-3 and TRBJ1-2, with 12 nucleotides matching TRBD1. This CDR3 is 16 amino acids long. In germline, CDR1 is ENHRY, CDR2 SYGVKD. Trimming removed 2 bases from V and 8 bases from J; junction bases left unmatched: 9. CDR3 nucleotides: TGTGCCATCAGTGAGACCCGGGACAGGGGGCGGGTCGGCTACACCTTC. Residues: CAISETRDRGRVGYTF.

This clone was seen only a few times. The chain has TRBV4-1 and TRBJ1-3, with D possibly TRBD1 on 5 matching bases. Germline V gene data show CDR1 as MGHRA and CDR2 as YSYEKL. Deletions cut 3 bases from V and 2 bases from J, with 5 bases between. The CDR3 contains 13 residues. CDR3 coding DNA: TGCGCCAGCAGCCAGGGACCTGGAAACACCATATATTTT. Translation gives CASSQGPGNTIYF.

In this sample, this clone turned up once. The V and J genes are TRBV5-6 and TRBJ2-1; 15 bases map to TRBD2. This CDR3 comprises 15 residues. Germline CDR1 is SGHDT and CDR2 is YYEEEE. Trimming took 3 bases from V and 8 from J; bases not matched to a gene: 3. CDR3 amino acids: CASSSGLAGGHEQFF. The CDR3 coding sequence is TGTGCCAGCAGCTCTGGACTAGCGGGGGGGCATGAGCAGTTCTTC.

In its sample, this clone was seen many times. V is TRBV19 and J is TRBJ2-6, with 7 bases aligning to TRBD2. The CDR3 is 16 amino acids. The germline gives CDR1 LNHDA, CDR2 SQIVND (reference sequence). J gave up 0 bases and V 8 bases, and 7 bases lay outside the gene matches. This CDR3 reads CASGGDSLSGANVLTF. DNA for the CDR3: TGTGCCAGTGGGGGGGACTCCCTCTCTGGGGCCAACGTCCTGACTTTC.

V gene TRBV5-1 combines with J gene TRBJ2-5; D perhaps matches TRBD1 (5 bases). Germline V gene data show CDR1 as SGHRS and CDR2 as YFSETQ. The CDR3 is made up of 14 amino acids. Trimming pared 4 bases from V and 2 bases from J, leaving 12 bases between. CDR3 sequence: CASSVGHQQETQYF. DNA for the CDR3: TGCGCCAGCAGCGTTGGACACCAGCAAGAGACCCAGTACTTC.

The V call is TRBV30, the J call TRBJ1-5; TRBD1 is a possible D gene (5 bases). This CDR3 spans 14 amino acids. V lost 2 bases and J 5 bases, leaving 13 bases between the germline ends. Germline V CDR1 and CDR2: GTSNPN, SVGIG (reference sequence). The CDR3, as DNA: TGTGCCTGGAGTTCTAGGGACGGTTATCAGCCCCAGCATTTT. Translated: CAWSSRDGYQPQHF.

This clone was recorded a few times. This sequence joins TRBV4-1 and TRBJ1-5; D not certain. This CDR3 comprises 16 residues. The V gene's germline CDR1 is MGHRA and CDR2 YSYEKL. V dropped 4 bases and J dropped 1 base, with 14 bases sitting between them. The CDR3 reads CASSPEVAASNQPQHF. The CDR3, as DNA: TGCGCCAGCAGCCCAGAGGTTGCGGCGAGCAATCAGCCCCAGCATTTT.

The sample holds a few counts of this clone. The CDR3 DNA is TGTGCCAGCAGCCCCCTAGGGGGGGGCGCGGGAGGAAACACCATATATTTT. It is translated as CASSPLGGGAGGNTIYF. The V gene is TRBV14, the J gene TRBJ1-3; D might be TRBD1 (6 bases). Germline-derived CDR1 and CDR2 are SGHDN and FVKESK. V was trimmed by 4 bases and J by 4 bases, leaving 20 bases between them. This CDR3 comprises 17 residues.

V is TRBV29-1 and J is TRBJ1-5; 8 positions match TRBD1. V lost 6 bases to trimming and J lost 7 bases; unmatched junction nucleotides: 8. The CDR3 totals 13 residues. Germline V gene data show CDR1 as SQVTM and CDR2 as ANQGSEA. This chain's CDR3 is CSVATGVGQPQHF. Here the CDR3 DNA reads TGCAGCGTCGCGACAGGGGTCGGGCAGCCCCAGCATTTT. Variable domain in full (rest from reference TRBV29-1 and TRBJ1-5): SAVISQKPSRDICQRGTSLTIQCQVDSQVTMMFWYRQQPGQSLTLIATANQGSEATYESGFVIDKFPISRPNLTFSTLTVSNMSPEDSSIYLCSVATGVGQPQHFGDGTRLSIL.

The chain employs TRBV28 and TRBJ1-1; a possible D gene is TRBD1 (5 bases). CDR3 length: 15 amino acids. Germline V gene data show CDR1 as MDHEN and CDR2 as SYDVKM. Trimming cost V 7 bases and J 0 bases, with 15 bases left between them. The CDR3 protein is CASTLGAGLNTEAFF. CDR3 DNA: TGTGCCAGCACCTTAGGGGCAGGATTGAACACTGAAGCTTTCTTT. Filled out from reference TRBV28 and TRBJ1-1, the complete variable domain reads DVKVTQSSRYLVKRTGEKVFLECVQDMDHENMFWYRQDPGLGLRLIYFSYDVKMKEKGDIPEGYSVSREKKERFSLILESASTNQTSMYLCASTLGAGLNTEAFFGQGTRLTVV.

The chain couples TRBV15 to TRBJ1-2; D gene unclear. The V gene lost 0 bases and the J gene lost 4 bases, with 6 bases spanning the gap. The CDR3 length is 13 residues. Germline V lookup: CDR1 LNHNV, CDR2 YYDKDF (reference sequence). CDR3 residues: CATSRDRSYGYTF. CDR3 nucleotide sequence: TGTGCCACCAGCAGAGACCGGAGCTATGGCTACACCTTC.

This clone was detected only once. CDR3 sequence (DNA): TGTGCCAGCAGTTACTCCCCGGCGGACATGTACAATGAGCAGTTCTTC. This sequence encodes CASSYSPADMYNEQFF. The rearrangement uses TRBV6-5 and TRBJ2-1; the D gene is possibly TRBD1 (5 bases). Germline CDR1 reads MNHEY; CDR2 reads SVGAGI. This CDR3 is 16 amino acids long. The germline V and J ends were trimmed by 0 bases and 4 bases, with 13 bases remaining between them.

The chain recombines TRBV5-4 with TRBJ1-2; no definite D call. Germline V gives CDR1 SGHNT, CDR2 YYREEE (reference sequence). CDR3 length: 12 residues. The ends were cut back, 5 bases at V and 8 bases at J, with 13 bases in the middle. The CDR3 loop is CASSDPGEGYTF. DNA for the CDR3: TGTGCCAGCAGTGACCCGGGAGAGGGCTACACCTTC.

The rearrangement uses TRBV9 and TRBJ2-5; D possibly corresponds to TRBD2 (6 bases). This CDR3 has 16 amino acids. V lost 4 bases, J lost 5 bases, and 21 bases lay in between. The germline V gene has CDR1 SGDLS and CDR2 YYNGEE. The CDR3 region is CASSIRHSLRGETQYF. CDR3 bases: TGTGCCAGCAGCATAAGACATTCCCTTCGGGGGGAGACCCAGTACTTC.

The chain uses TRBV6-6 and TRBJ2-7; tentative D call: TRBD1 (5 bases). CDR1 is MNHNY, CDR2 SVGAGI, per germline (reference sequence). The CDR3 is 14 residues long. Trimming stripped 0 bases from V and 2 bases from J, with 8 bases between. The CDR3 DNA reads as TGTGCCAGCAGTTACTCGATGGGGCCCTACGAGCAGTACTTC. This encodes CASSYSMGPYEQYF.

As for this clone: Mismatch with germline at one junction end may stem from a read error. The rearrangement links TRBV7-7 to TRBJ2-5, with D perhaps being TRBD1 or TRBD2 (5 bases each). The CDR3 runs to 13 residues. The germline CDR1 and CDR2 sequences are SSHAT and FNYEAQ (reference sequence). CDR3 sequence: CASSLGVWETQYF. In DNA form, the CDR3 reads TGTGCTAGCAGCTTGGGGGTGTGGGAGACCCAGTACTTC. Looking up the rest from reference TRBV7-7 and TRBJ2-5 gives the full variable domain: GAGVSQSPRYKVTKRGQDVTLRCDPISSHATLYWYQQALGQGPEFLTYFNYEAQPDKSGLPSDRFSAERPEGSISTLTIQRTEQRDSAMYRCASSLGVWETQYFGPGTRLLVL.

The chain carries TRBV4-3 and TRBJ2-1, with TRBD2 identical over 9 bases. Germline CDR1 is LGHNA and CDR2 is YSLEER. J was trimmed by 8 bases and V by 1 base; bases with no gene match: 9. This CDR3 contains 16 residues. The CDR3 DNA sequence: TGCGCCAGCAGCCAAGTGGGTAGCGGGGGTGCATATGAGCAGTTCTTC. It encodes CASSQVGSGGAYEQFF.

The genes are TRBV6-6 and TRBJ1-4; D gene uncertain. The CDR3 has 16 amino acids. Germline CDR1 and CDR2: MNHNY and SVGAGI (reference sequence). The V end lost 0 bases, the J end lost 10 bases, and 18 bases lay between the germline ends. The CDR3 DNA reads TGTGCCAGCAGTTACTCGCCAGCCCAAGGGAGGGCAAAACTGTTTTTT. It translates to CASSYSPAQGRAKLFF.

This clone was counted once. The V gene is TRBV7-9, the J gene TRBJ2-1; the match to TRBD1 covers 7 bases. The CDR3 has 13 residues. From germline, CDR1 is SEHNR and CDR2 FQNEAQ (reference sequence). The junction had 3 bases not matched to a gene; V was cut back by 5 bases and J by 5 bases. CDR3 coding DNA: TGTGCCAGCAGCCGGGACAGCCACAATGAGCAGTTCTTC. Protein: CASSRDSHNEQFF.

This clone showed up just a few times. In DNA, the CDR3 is TGTGCCAGCAGCTTAGCGAAGAACACTGAAGCTTTCTTT. Its translation is CASSLAKNTEAFF. The chain employs TRBV7-6 and TRBJ1-1; D remains ambiguous. The V gene lost 0 bases and the J gene lost 1 base, with 3 bases spanning the gap. In germline, CDR1 is SGHVS, CDR2 FNYEAQ. The CDR3 is 13 amino acids.

This clone was recorded a few times. The chain links TRBV27 to TRBJ1-1; D is uncertain. Trimming took 3 bases from V and 5 from J, leaving 10 bases between them. The CDR3 loop spans 13 amino acids. CDR1 is MNHEY, CDR2 SMNVEV, per germline (reference sequence). The CDR3 coding sequence is TGTGCCAGCAGTTTTCGAGAGATGACTGAAGCTTTCTTT. Translating it yields CASSFREMTEAFF.